The present T cell receptor (beta chain) was sequenced within a study of T cells in Graves' hyperthyroidism and ophthalmopathy. Findings of the study overall: Most thyroid-expanded clonotypes above 0.001 were also found in blood.

In making diagnoses, clinical symptoms, serum thyroxine and TRAb, thyroid ultrasound and orbital computed tomography were all used. Authors of the study amplified TCR beta CDR3 regions from RNA transcripts. The TCR CDR3 first-round RT-PCR relied on the HTBI primer set. TCRdb independently ran MiXCR on the multiplex PCR reads; one entry per CDR3 protein. The table shows about 700,000 distinct CDR3 sequences, with just under 45% occurring only once. This clonotype was counted ten times or more. Antigen specificity is unknown. Germline values: CDR1 SQVTM, CDR2 ANQGSEA. The CDR3 runs to 14 residues. With 5 bases removed from V and 1 base from J, the gap between germline ends came to 12 bases.

This rearrangement joins TRBV29-1 to TRBJ1-3, with D hard to call. The sequenced material came from peripheral blood or thyroid tissue (not recorded which). This receptor was obtained from an adult man with Graves' disease, either hyperthyroidism or ophthalmopathy (not recorded which). CDR3 protein: CSVSGRNSGNTIYF. CDR3 nucleotide sequence: TGCAGCGTTTCCGGACGAAATTCTGGAAACACCATATATTTT.